Listed below are T cell receptor beta chains from one sample, sequenced in a study of beta chain features in type 1 diabetes. Data came from immunoSEQ multiplex PCR; TCRdb stores just in-frame clones and leaves some out. This sample yields roughly 350,000 clones, of which 9.5% to 11% are seen a single time; around 0.015% belongs to the top ten. Source material: naive CD4+ T cells from blood. Receptors originate from a woman aged 25 to 39 in good health. Both conserved end residues are part of each CDR3. D genes are given only for firm matches. Size is stated for part of the rows, as once, few or many counts, or as a class when the clone is expanded.

clone_size: few; v_call: TRBV5-1; j_call: TRBJ2-1; d_call: TRBD2; cdr3_aa: CASSFPSGLNEQFF
clone_size: .; v_call: TRBV5-1; j_call: TRBJ2-7; d_call: .; cdr3_aa: CASSLGGSSYEQYF
clone_size: .; v_call: TRBV9; j_call: TRBJ1-5; d_call: .; cdr3_aa: CASSVYSGKVENQPQHF
clone_size: .; v_call: TRBV7-2; j_call: TRBJ2-1; d_call: TRBD1; cdr3_aa: CASSLTGTAGYNEQFF
clone_size: few; v_call: TRBV10-3; j_call: TRBJ1-4; d_call: .; cdr3_aa: CAISESTSGRQHNEKLFF
clone_size: .; v_call: TRBV7-2; j_call: TRBJ2-1; d_call: .; cdr3_aa: CASSLNGQGSYNEQFF
clone_size: few; v_call: TRBV7-3; j_call: TRBJ2-1; d_call: TRBD2; cdr3_aa: CASSPRTSSYNEQFF
clone_size: few; v_call: TRBV30; j_call: TRBJ2-1; d_call: TRBD2; cdr3_aa: CAWSELASYYNEQFF
clone_size: .; v_call: TRBV18; j_call: TRBJ1-5; d_call: .; cdr3_aa: CASSSREVGNQPQHF
clone_size: .; v_call: TRBV11-2; j_call: TRBJ2-5; d_call: .; cdr3_aa: CASSPLGREETQYF
clone_size: .; v_call: TRBV5-6; j_call: TRBJ2-7; d_call: TRBD1; cdr3_aa: CASSLTGDTYEQYF
clone_size: .; v_call: TRBV28; j_call: TRBJ2-7; d_call: .; cdr3_aa: CASTTPYEQYF
clone_size: few; v_call: TRBV29-1; j_call: TRBJ2-3; d_call: .; cdr3_aa: CSVRLAGVITDTQYF
clone_size: few; v_call: TRBV7-2; j_call: TRBJ2-4; d_call: .; cdr3_aa: CASSPGQLAKNIQYF
clone_size: .; v_call: TRBV30; j_call: TRBJ2-7; d_call: .; cdr3_aa: CAWESGAYEQYF